The next 20 T cell receptor beta chains were all read from a single sample in a study of blood T cell repertoires in COVID-19. Profiling relied on immunoSEQ multiplex PCR, and the TCRdb table lists in-frame clones only, not all of them. The sample carries roughly 32,000 clones, more than 80% recorded once. Sequences were obtained from peripheral blood. These receptor sequences come from a man aged 60-69 years with active or convalescent COVID-19.

The rearrangement uses TRBV3-1 (or the pseudogene TRBV3-2) and TRBJ2-1, with 10 positions matching TRBD2. In germline, CDR1 is LGHDT, CDR2 YNNKEL (reference sequence). With V trimmed by 3 bases and J by 7 bases, 12 bases remained unmatched. The CDR3 runs 17 residues. The CDR3 here is CASSQVLRSSGGNEQFF. In DNA, the CDR3 is TGTGCCAGCAGCCAGGTATTGCGGTCTAGCGGGGGAAATGAGCAGTTCTTC.

V and J are TRBV19 and TRBJ1-5, with D hard to call. V shed 5 bases and J shed 2 bases, with 4 bases lying between them. CDR3 length: 12 residues. Germline V gene data show CDR1 as LNHDA and CDR2 as SQIVND (reference sequence). Here the CDR3 reads CASSPGNQPQHF. CDR3 sequence (DNA): TGTGCCAGTAGTCCAGGCAATCAGCCCCAGCATTTT.

J is TRBJ1-1 and V is TRBV11-3; D might be TRBD1 (6 bases). The CDR3 runs 13 residues. The V and J ends lost 1 base and 7 bases respectively, with 10 bases between them. Germline V gene sequence: CDR1 SGHNT, CDR2 YENEEA. The CDR3 nucleotides read TGTGCCAGCAGCTTAGTCCACAGGGATGAAGCTTTCTTT. Amino acid sequence: CASSLVHRDEAFF.

The chain is built from TRBV29-1 and TRBJ1-1, with D unclear. The CDR3 totals 12 residues. Germline CDR1 is SQVTM and CDR2 is ANQGSEA. Trimming stripped 7 bases from V and 1 base from J, with 10 bases between. This CDR3 reads CSASRSNTEAFF. The CDR3, as DNA: TGCAGCGCGTCCCGGTCGAACACTGAAGCTTTCTTT. Variable domain in full (rest from reference TRBV29-1 and TRBJ1-1): SAVISQKPSRDICQRGTSLTIQCQVDSQVTMMFWYRQQPGQSLTLIATANQGSEATYESGFVIDKFPISRPNLTFSTLTVSNMSPEDSSIYLCSASRSNTEAFFGQGTRLTVV.

This rearrangement joins TRBV3-1 (or the pseudogene TRBV3-2) to TRBJ2-4; 9 bases align to TRBD2. Germline lookup yields CDR1 LGHDT and CDR2 YNNKEL (reference sequence). The CDR3 is 15 amino acids. The trim removed 3 bases at V and 5 bases at J, leaving 5 bases unmatched. CDR3 residues: CASSHAGGGENIQYF. In nucleotides, the CDR3 is TGTGCCAGCAGCCACGCGGGAGGGGGCGAAAACATTCAGTACTTC.

J is TRBJ1-2 and V is TRBV19; 9 nucleotides line up with TRBD1. V was pared by 7 bases and J by 3 bases, with 9 bases of the junction left unmatched. There are 15 residues in the CDR3. Germline V gene sequence: CDR1 LNHDA, CDR2 SQIVND (reference sequence). CDR3 coding DNA: TGTGCCAGTACCGAAGGGACAGGGAGGGACTATGGCTACACCTTC. Translating it yields CASTEGTGRDYGYTF.

This clone showed up just a few times. The chain recombines TRBV5-6 with TRBJ2-3; 13 bases are shared with TRBD2. CDR3 length equals 15 residues. Germline-derived CDR1 and CDR2 are SGHDT and YYEEEE. J was trimmed by 1 base and V by 4 bases; bases with no gene match: 0. In DNA form, the CDR3 reads TGTGCCAGCAGCGGGACTAGCGGGGGCACAGATACGCAGTATTTT. This encodes CASSGTSGGTDTQYF.

The rearrangement joins TRBV18 to TRBJ1-1, with D maybe TRBD1 (6 bases). The CDR3 totals 16 residues. V dropped 1 base and J dropped 4 bases, with 16 bases sitting between them. In germline, CDR1 is KGHSH, CDR2 LQKENI. CDR3 bases: TGTGCCAGCTCACCACAACTCGGGGGGCAGGGCACTGAAGCTTTCTTT. This sequence encodes CASSPQLGGQGTEAFF.

The gene calls are TRBV15 and TRBJ1-1, with a tentative D call TRBD1 (5 bases). CDR1 is LNHNV, CDR2 YYDKDF, per germline (reference sequence). This CDR3 region has 14 residues. Trimming left V 7 bases short and J 1 base short, with 13 bases between. The CDR3, as DNA: TGTGCCACCACTAATGGGGGGAGGAACACTGAAGCTTTCTTT. Its translation is CATTNGGRNTEAFF.

This sequence joins TRBV6-2 or TRBV6-3 and TRBJ2-7; perhaps TRBD2 as D (6 bases). Germline V gene sequence: CDR1 MNHEY, CDR2 SVGEGT. Trimming cost V 2 bases and J 4 bases, with 12 bases left between them. The CDR3 is 14 amino acids. The CDR3 sequence: CASSYAAGPYEQYV. CDR3 DNA: TGTGCCAGCAGTTACGCAGCGGGTCCTTACGAGCAGTACGTC.

V gene TRBV19 combines with J gene TRBJ1-2, with 7 bases that match TRBD1. This CDR3 has 13 amino acids. Germline lookup yields CDR1 LNHDA and CDR2 SQIVND (reference sequence). The J segment lost 6 bases and the V segment lost 7 bases, leaving 8 bases of the junction unmatched. The CDR3 reads CASTMGQRNGYTF. In DNA, the CDR3 is TGTGCCAGTACCATGGGACAGAGGAATGGCTACACCTTC.

The rearrangement uses TRBV6-1 and TRBJ2-1, with unresolved D. Per germline, CDR1 MNHNS and CDR2 SASEGT. The CDR3 has 16 residues. Between the trimmed V and J ends, which lost 0 bases and 0 bases, there was a span of 9 bases. The CDR3 region has the DNA TGTGCCAGCAGTGAAGCTATCCGTAGCTCCTACAATGAGCAGTTCTTC. Amino acids: CASSEAIRSSYNEQFF.

V is TRBV28 and J is TRBJ1-2, with TRBD1 identical over 10 bases. J lost 6 bases, V lost 4 bases, and 8 bases had no gene match. The CDR3 consists of 15 residues. Germline V gene sequence: CDR1 MDHEN, CDR2 SYDVKM. This CDR3 reads CASSYHSGTGDGYTF. CDR3 DNA: TGTGCCAGCAGTTACCACTCCGGGACAGGGGATGGCTACACCTTC.

V usage is TRBV28 and J usage is TRBJ2-7; 7 nucleotides align to TRBD1. This CDR3 has 13 amino acids. Trimming removed 5 bases from V and 1 base from J; junction bases left unmatched: 2. The germline gives CDR1 MDHEN, CDR2 SYDVKM. CDR3 amino acids: CASSPQGSYEQYV. The CDR3 DNA sequence: TGTGCCAGCAGTCCACAGGGGTCCTACGAGCAGTACGTC.

The J gene is TRBJ1-4, the V gene TRBV6-5, with a possible D match to TRBD1 (5 bases). Between the trimmed V and J ends, which lost 5 bases and 6 bases, there was a span of 13 bases. The CDR3 runs to 14 residues. The germline V gene encodes CDR1 MNHEY and CDR2 SVGAGI. CDR3 amino acids: CASSLGGGDEKLFF. In DNA form, the CDR3 reads TGTGCCAGCAGTCTTGGGGGAGGGGATGAAAAACTGTTTTTT.

This chain links TRBV6-5 with TRBJ2-1; D perhaps matches TRBD1 (6 bases). The V and J ends lost 8 bases and 9 bases respectively, with 20 bases between them. The CDR3 has 14 residues. Germline CDR1 is MNHEY and CDR2 is SVGAGI. The CDR3 spells CASLVGANGGEQFF. CDR3 in DNA: TGTGCCAGCCTCGTGGGGGCAAATGGGGGTGAGCAGTTCTTC.

The chain uses TRBV6-5 and TRBJ2-2, with D hard to call. CDR1 and CDR2 from the germline V gene are MNHEY and SVGAGI. This CDR3 comprises 12 residues. Trimming took off 6 bases at V and 2 bases at J, with 4 bases between the two ends. CDR3 bases: TGTGCCAGCAGCTTAAACACCGGGGAGCTGTTTTTT. The encoded protein is CASSLNTGELFF.

This clone has only one observation. This chain links TRBV19 with TRBJ2-1, with D possibly TRBD1 on 6 matching bases. V gave up 2 bases and J gave up 5 bases, with 19 bases separating them. CDR3 length equals 17 residues. The germline gives CDR1 LNHDA, CDR2 SQIVND (reference sequence). The CDR3 DNA follows: TGTGCCAGTAGTATACCCCGTCTGGGGGCCCAGGACAATGAGCAGTTCTTC. Its protein is CASSIPRLGAQDNEQFF.

The chain combines TRBV4-3 with TRBJ2-3; the match to TRBD1 covers 9 bases. The germline V gene encodes CDR1 LGHNA and CDR2 YSLEER. V lost 0 bases to trimming and J lost 4 bases; unmatched junction nucleotides: 8. The CDR3 spans 17 residues. CDR3: CASSQDGRGQGSDTQYF. Here the CDR3 DNA reads TGCGCCAGCAGCCAAGATGGCCGGGGACAGGGATCAGATACGCAGTATTTT.

This sequence joins TRBV28 and TRBJ2-3; 9 bases fit TRBD1. Per the germline V gene, CDR1 is MDHEN and CDR2 is SYDVKM. The CDR3 totals 16 residues. The V and J ends lost 6 bases and 3 bases, in that order; junction bases with no gene match: 10. CDR3 sequence (DNA): TGTGCCAGCAGCCGAGCCGGGACAGGGTTTACAGATACGCAGTATTTT. This encodes CASSRAGTGFTDTQYF.